This T cell receptor (beta chain) emerged from a study of blood T cell repertoires in COVID-19. Study overall: Samples of COVID-19 (acute and convalescent) were obtained from the United States, Italy and Spain. From T cells, B-cell-depleted T cells, or PBMCs came the material, which was cDNA or gDNA.

This CDR3 has 19 residues. Germline CDR1 and CDR2: MNHNS and SASEGT. V dropped 3 bases and J dropped 0; count of bases not matched to a gene: 8. Original data processing: Amplification with reference gene primers provided the estimates of nucleated cell counts. TCRdb keeps only in-frame clones here, not all; method: immunoSEQ multiplex PCR. That table is the source of V, J and clone size, and D and trimming were worked out from the DNA. Of some 220,000 clones listed, roughly 80% are singletons. The sequenced sample consisted of peripheral blood. J is TRBJ2-4 and V is TRBV6-1, with 13 bases identical to TRBD2. This receptor was taken from a woman between 65 and 79 years old with acute or convalescent COVID-19. CDR3 amino acids: CASSEVLAGGMIAKNIQYF. The CDR3 DNA sequence: TGTGCCAGCAGTGAGGTACTAGCGGGGGGGATGATAGCCAAAAACATTCAGTACTTC.